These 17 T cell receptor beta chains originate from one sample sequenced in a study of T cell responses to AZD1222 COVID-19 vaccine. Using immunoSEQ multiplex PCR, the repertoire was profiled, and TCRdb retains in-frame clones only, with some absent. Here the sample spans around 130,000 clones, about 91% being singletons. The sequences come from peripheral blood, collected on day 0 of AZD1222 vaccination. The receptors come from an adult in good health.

The CDR3 bases are TGTGCCAGCAGCTTAAACCCAGCCTGGAACACTGAAGCTTTCTTT. Translation gives CASSLNPAWNTEAFF. The J gene is TRBJ1-1, the V gene TRBV7-9; no definite D call. The germline CDR1 and CDR2 sequences are SEHNR and FQNEAQ (reference sequence). Trimming shortened V by 2 bases and J by 1 base, and 11 bases separated the two germline ends. This CDR3 is built from 15 residues.

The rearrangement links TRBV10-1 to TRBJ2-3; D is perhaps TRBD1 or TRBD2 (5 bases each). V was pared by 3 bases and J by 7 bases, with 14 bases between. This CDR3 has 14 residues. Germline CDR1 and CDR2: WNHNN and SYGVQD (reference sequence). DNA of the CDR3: TGCGCCAGCAGTGACTTCGAGGGGCTACATACGCAGTATTTT. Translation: CASSDFEGLHTQYF.

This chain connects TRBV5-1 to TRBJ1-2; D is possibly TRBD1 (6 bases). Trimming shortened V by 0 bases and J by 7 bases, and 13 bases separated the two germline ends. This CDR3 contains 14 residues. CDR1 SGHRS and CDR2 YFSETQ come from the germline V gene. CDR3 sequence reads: CASSLDRESGGYTF. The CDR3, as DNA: TGCGCCAGCAGCTTGGACAGGGAATCGGGTGGCTACACCTTC.

CDR3 protein: CAISEGLPTNEQFF. Written as DNA, the CDR3 is TGTGCCATCAGTGAGGGACTACCTACCAATGAGCAGTTCTTC. The V call is TRBV10-3, the J call TRBJ2-1; D may be TRBD2 (6 bases). This CDR3 contains 14 residues. Deletions cut 2 bases from V and 6 bases from J, with 11 bases between. Germline V CDR1 and CDR2: ENHRY, SYGVKD.

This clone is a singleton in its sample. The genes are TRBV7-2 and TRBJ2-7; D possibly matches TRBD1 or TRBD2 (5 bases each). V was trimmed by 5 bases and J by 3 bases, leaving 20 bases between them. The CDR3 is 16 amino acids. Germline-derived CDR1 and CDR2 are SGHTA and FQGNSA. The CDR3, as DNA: TGTGCCAGCAGCCTCGAGGGTTCAGGGTTTGGCTACGAGCAGTACTTC. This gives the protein CASSLEGSGFGYEQYF. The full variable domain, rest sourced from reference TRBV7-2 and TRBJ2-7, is GAGVSQSPSNKVTEKGKDVELRCDPISGHTALYWYRQSLGQGLEFLIYFQGNSAPDKSGLPSDRFSAERTGGSVSTLTIQRTQQEDSAVYLCASSLEGSGFGYEQYFGPGTRLTVT.

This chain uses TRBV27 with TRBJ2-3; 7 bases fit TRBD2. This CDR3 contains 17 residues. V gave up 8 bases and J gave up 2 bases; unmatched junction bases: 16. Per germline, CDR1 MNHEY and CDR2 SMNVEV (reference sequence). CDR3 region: CASRRLGEGIFTDTQYF. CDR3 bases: TGTGCCAGCCGGCGTTTGGGGGAGGGGATTTTCACAGATACGCAGTATTTT.

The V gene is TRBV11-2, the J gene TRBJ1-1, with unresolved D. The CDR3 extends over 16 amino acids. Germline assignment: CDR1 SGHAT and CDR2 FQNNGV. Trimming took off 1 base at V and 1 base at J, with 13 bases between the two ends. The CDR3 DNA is TGTGCCAGCAGCTTAGTCCCCCCTCGGGAGAACACTGAAGCTTTCTTT. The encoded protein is CASSLVPPRENTEAFF.

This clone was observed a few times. CDR3 in amino acids: CASSLAGRSTGELFF. For the CDR3, the DNA is TGTGCCAGCAGCTTAGCGGGTAGGAGCACCGGGGAGCTGTTTTTT. This sequence joins TRBV7-2 and TRBJ2-2; D gene uncertain. Germline V gene sequence: CDR1 SGHTA, CDR2 FQGNSA. V lost 0 bases and J lost 4, with 9 bases in between. The length of the CDR3 is 15 residues.

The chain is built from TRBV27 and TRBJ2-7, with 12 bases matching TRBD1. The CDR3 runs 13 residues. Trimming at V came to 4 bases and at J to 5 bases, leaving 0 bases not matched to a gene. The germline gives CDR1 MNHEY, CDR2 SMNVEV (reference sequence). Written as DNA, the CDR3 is TGTGCCAGCAGTTGGGACAGGGGGCACGAGCAGTACTTC. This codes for CASSWDRGHEQYF.

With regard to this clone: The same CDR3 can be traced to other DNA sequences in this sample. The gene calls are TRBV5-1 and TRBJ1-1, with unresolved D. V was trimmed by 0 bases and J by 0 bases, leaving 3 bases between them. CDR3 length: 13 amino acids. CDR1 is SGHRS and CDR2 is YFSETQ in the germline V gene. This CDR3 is CASSLVVNTEAFF. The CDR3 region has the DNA TGCGCCAGCAGCTTGGTGGTGAACACTGAAGCTTTCTTT.

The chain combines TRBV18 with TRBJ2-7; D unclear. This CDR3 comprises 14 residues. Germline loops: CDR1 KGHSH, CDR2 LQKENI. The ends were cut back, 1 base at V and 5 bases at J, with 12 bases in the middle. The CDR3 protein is CASSPLGQDDEQYF. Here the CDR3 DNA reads TGTGCCAGCTCACCACTCGGCCAAGACGACGAGCAGTACTTC.

CDR3 nucleotides: TGTGCCAGCAGTTTAAGACAGGGAGGTACGGCAAACACCATATATTTT. Translating gives CASSLRQGGTANTIYF. The rearrangement joins TRBV6-6 to TRBJ1-3, with 7 positions matching TRBD1. V dropped 4 bases and J dropped 6; count of bases not matched to a gene: 12. This CDR3 is 16 amino acids long. Per the germline V gene, CDR1 is MNHNY and CDR2 is SVGAGI (reference sequence).

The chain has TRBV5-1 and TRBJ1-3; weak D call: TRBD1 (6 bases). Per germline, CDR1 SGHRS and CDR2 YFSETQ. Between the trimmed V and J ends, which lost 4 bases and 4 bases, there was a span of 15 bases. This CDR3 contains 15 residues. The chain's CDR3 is CASSPLGGLGNTIYF. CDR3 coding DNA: TGCGCCAGCAGCCCCTTGGGGGGGCTCGGAAACACCATATATTTT.

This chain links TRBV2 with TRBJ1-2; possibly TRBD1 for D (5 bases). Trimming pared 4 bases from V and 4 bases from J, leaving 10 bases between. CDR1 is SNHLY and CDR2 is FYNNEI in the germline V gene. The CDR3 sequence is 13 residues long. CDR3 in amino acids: CASSANQGYGYTF. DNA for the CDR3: TGTGCCAGCAGTGCGAACCAGGGCTATGGCTACACCTTC.

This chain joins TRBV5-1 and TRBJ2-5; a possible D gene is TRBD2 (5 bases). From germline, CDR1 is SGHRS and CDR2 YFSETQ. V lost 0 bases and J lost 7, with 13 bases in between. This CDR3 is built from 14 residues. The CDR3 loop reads CASSLVSEGGTQYF. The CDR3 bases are TGCGCCAGCAGCTTGGTGTCCGAGGGTGGGACCCAGTACTTC. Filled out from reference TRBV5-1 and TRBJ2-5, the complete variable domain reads KAGVTQTPRYLIKTRGQQVTLSCSPISGHRSVSWYQQTPGQGLQFLFEYFSETQRNKGNFPGRFSGRQFSNSRSEMNVSTLELGDSALYLCASSLVSEGGTQYFGPGTRLLVL.

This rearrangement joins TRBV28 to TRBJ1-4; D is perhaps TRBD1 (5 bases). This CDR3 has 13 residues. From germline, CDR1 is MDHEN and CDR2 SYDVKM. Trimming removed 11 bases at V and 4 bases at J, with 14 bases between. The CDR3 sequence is CASKGRNNEKLFF. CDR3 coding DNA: TGTGCCTCCAAGGGACGGAATAATGAAAAACTGTTTTTT.

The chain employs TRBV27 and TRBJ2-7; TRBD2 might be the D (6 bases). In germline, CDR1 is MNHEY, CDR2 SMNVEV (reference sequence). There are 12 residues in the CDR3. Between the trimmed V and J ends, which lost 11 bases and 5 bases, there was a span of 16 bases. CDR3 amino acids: CAGGGAHNEQYF. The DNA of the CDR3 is TGTGCCGGAGGAGGGGCGCACAACGAGCAGTACTTC.